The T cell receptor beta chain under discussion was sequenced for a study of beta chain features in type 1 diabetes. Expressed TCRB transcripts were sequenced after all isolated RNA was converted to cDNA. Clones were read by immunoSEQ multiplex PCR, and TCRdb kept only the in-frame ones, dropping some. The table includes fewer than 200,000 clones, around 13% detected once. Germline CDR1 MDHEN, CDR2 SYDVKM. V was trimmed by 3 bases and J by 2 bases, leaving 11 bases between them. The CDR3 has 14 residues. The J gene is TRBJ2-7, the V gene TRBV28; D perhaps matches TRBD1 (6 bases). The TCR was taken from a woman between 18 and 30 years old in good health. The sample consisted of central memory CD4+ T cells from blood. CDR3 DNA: TGTGCCAGCAGTTTTACAGGGCCTACCTACGAGCAGTACTTC. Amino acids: CASSFTGPTYEQYF.